This TCR beta chain was found in a study of identical twins. TCRdb redid the calling of the 5' RACE reads with MiXCR, one entry per CDR3 protein. The table shows around 1.7 million distinct CDR3 sequences, with around a third occurring only once. CDR3 length: 16 residues. The germline CDR1 and CDR2 sequences are LGHNA and YNFKEQ. The trim removed 0 bases at V and 6 bases at J, leaving 4 bases unmatched. The TCR originated in a newborn girl in good health. The V gene is TRBV4-2, the J gene TRBJ2-7, with 14 nucleotides matching TRBD2. Sequencing was performed on cord blood. CDR3 coding DNA: TGTGCCAGCAGCCAAGAACACGGACTAGCGGGAGGCGAGCAGTACTTC. Protein: CASSQEHGLAGGEQYF.